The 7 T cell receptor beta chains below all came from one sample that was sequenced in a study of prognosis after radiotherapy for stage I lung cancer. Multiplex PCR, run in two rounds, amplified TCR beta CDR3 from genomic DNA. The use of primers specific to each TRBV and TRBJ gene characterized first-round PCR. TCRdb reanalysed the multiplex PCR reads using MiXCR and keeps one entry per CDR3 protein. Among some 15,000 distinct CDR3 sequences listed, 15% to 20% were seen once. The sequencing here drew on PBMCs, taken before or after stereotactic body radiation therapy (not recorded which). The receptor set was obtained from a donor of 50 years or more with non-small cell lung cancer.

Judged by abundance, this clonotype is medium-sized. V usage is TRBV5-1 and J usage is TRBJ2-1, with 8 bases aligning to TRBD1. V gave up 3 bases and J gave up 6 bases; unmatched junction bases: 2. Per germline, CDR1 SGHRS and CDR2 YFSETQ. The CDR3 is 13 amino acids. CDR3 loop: CASSSDRGNEQFF. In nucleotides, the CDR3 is TGCGCCAGCAGCTCCGACAGGGGCAATGAGCAGTTCTTC.

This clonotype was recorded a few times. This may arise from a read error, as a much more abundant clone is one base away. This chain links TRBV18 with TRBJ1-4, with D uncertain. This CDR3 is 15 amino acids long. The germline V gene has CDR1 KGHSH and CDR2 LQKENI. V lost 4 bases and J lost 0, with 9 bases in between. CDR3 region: CASSQQYTTNEKLFF. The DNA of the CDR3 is TGTGCCAGCTCACAGCAGTATACAACTAATGAAAAACTGTTTTTT.

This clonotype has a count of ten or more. CDR3 loop: CASSQKAGSGQYF. The DNA of the CDR3 is TGTGCCAGCAGTCAGAAGGCAGGGAGCGGGCAGTACTTC. This chain joins TRBV12-3 or TRBV12-4 and TRBJ2-7, with D possibly being TRBD1 or TRBD2 (5 bases each). This CDR3 has 13 residues. Trimming stripped 5 bases from V and 9 bases from J, with 17 bases between.

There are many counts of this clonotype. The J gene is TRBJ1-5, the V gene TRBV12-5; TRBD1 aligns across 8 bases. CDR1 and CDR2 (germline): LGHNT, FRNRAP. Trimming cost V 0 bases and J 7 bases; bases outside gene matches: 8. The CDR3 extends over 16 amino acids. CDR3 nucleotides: TGTGCTAGTGGTTTGGTCCTGGGACAGGTTATACAGCCCCAGCATTTT. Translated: CASGLVLGQVIQPQHF.

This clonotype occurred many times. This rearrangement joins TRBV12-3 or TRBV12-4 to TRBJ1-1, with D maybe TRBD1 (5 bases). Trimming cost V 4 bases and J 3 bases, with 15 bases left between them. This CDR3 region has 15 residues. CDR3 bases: TGTGCCAGCAGTTCCGGACGGGGGATGTACACTGAAGCTTTCTTT. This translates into CASSSGRGMYTEAFF.

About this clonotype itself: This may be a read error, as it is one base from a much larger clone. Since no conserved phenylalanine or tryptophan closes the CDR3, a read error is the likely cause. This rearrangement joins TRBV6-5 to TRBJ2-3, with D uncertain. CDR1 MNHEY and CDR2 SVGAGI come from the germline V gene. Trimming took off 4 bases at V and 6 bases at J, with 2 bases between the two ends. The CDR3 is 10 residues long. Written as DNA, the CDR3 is TGTGCCAGCAGTTGGGATACGCAGTATCTT. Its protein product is CASSWDTQYL.

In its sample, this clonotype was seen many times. The CDR3: CASSISGRSYEQYF. Here the CDR3 DNA reads TGTGCCAGTAGTATAAGCGGGAGGTCCTACGAGCAGTACTTC. The chain couples TRBV19 to TRBJ2-7; TRBD2 aligns across 9 bases. V was pared by 2 bases and J by 1 base, with 0 bases of the junction left unmatched. The germline CDR1 and CDR2 sequences are LNHDA and SQIVND (reference sequence). The CDR3 extends over 14 amino acids.